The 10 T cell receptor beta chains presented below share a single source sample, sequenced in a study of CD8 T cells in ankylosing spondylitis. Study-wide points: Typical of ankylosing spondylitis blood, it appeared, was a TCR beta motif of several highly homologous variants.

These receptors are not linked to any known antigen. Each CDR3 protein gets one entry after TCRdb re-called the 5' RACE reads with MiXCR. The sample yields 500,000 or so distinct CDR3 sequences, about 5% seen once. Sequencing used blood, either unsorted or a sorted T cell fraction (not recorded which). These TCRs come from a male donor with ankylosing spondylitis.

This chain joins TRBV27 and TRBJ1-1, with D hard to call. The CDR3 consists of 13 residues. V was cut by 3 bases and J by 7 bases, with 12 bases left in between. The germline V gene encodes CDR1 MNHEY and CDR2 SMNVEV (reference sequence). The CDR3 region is CASSFQGRGEAFF. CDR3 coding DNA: TGTGCCAGCAGTTTCCAAGGTCGTGGTGAAGCTTTCTTT.

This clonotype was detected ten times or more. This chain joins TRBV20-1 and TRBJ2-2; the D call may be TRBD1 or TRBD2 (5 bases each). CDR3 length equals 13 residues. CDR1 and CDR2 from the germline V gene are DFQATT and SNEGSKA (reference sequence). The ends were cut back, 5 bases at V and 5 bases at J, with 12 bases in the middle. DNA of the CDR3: TGCAGTGCTCGGGACGGGTTAACCGGGGAGCTGTTTTTT. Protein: CSARDGLTGELFF.

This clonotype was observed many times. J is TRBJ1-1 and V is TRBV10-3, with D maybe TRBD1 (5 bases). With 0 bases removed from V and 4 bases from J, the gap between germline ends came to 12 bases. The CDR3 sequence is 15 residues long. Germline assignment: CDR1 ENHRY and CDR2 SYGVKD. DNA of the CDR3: TGTGCCATCAGTGAGTCGGGGGGGAGAGGCACTGAAGCTTTCTTT. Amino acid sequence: CAISESGGRGTEAFF.

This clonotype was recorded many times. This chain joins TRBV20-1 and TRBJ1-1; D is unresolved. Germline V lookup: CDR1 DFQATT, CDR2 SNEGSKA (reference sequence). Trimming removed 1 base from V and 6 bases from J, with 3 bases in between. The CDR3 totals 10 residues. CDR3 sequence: CSARVAEAFF. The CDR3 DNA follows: TGCAGTGCTAGAGTTGCTGAAGCTTTCTTT.

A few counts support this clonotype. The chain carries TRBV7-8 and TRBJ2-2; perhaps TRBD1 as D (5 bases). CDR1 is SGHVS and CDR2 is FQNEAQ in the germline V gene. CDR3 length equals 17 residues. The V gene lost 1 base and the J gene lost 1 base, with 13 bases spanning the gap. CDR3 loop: CASSLVVGQLNTGELFF. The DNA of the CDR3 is TGTGCCAGCAGCTTAGTCGTAGGACAATTGAACACCGGGGAGCTGTTTTTT.

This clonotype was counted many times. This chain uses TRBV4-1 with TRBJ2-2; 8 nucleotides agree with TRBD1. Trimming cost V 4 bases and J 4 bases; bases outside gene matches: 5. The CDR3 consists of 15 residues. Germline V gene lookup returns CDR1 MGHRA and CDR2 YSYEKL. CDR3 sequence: CASSPTDRATGELFF. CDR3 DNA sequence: TGCGCCAGCAGCCCGACGGACAGGGCCACCGGGGAGCTGTTTTTT.

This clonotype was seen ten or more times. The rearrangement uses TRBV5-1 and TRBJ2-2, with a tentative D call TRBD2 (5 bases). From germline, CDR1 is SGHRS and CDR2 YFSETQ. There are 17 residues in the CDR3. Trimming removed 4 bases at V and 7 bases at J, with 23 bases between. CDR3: CASSPPQAFLAGGELFF. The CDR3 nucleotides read TGCGCCAGCAGCCCCCCTCAAGCTTTCTTGGCGGGCGGGGAGCTGTTTTTT.

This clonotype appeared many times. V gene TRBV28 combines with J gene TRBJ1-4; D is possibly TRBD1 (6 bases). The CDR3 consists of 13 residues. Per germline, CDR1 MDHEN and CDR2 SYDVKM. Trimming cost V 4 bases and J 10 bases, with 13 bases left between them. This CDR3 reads CASSSRGGGKLFF. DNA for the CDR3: TGTGCCAGCAGTTCCAGGGGAGGGGGAAAACTGTTTTTT.

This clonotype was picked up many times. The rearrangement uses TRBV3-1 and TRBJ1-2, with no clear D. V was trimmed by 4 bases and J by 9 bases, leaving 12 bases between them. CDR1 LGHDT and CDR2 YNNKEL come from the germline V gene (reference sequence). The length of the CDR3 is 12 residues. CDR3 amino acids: CASSREENRYTF. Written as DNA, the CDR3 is TGTGCCAGCAGCCGGGAGGAGAACCGCTACACCTTC.

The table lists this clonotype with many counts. CDR3 in amino acids: CASSSSGDSNYEQYF. The CDR3 bases are TGTGCCAGCAGCTCATCAGGGGATAGTAATTACGAGCAGTACTTC. This chain uses TRBV7-9 with TRBJ2-7, with D tentatively TRBD1 (6 bases). V was shortened by 4 bases and J by 4 bases, with 17 bases between the two germline ends. In germline, CDR1 is SEHNR, CDR2 FQNEAQ (reference sequence). The CDR3 length is 15 residues.